Presented here are 28 T cell receptor beta chains from one specimen sequenced in a study of breast tumors, draining lymph nodes, adjacent tissues (dated by TCRdb to the mid-2010s). The method behind the library was multiplex PCR. Sequencing took place on an Illumina HiSeq 2000. The raw public reads went through TCRdb reprocessing: fastp at Q25, MiXCR clone calling, in-frame beta chains kept. One record per CDR3 amino acid sequence lists the most common genes and DNA. The sample includes tens of thousands of distinct CDR3 sequences, with 45% to 65% observed a single time. The ten largest clonotypes hold roughly 19% of the sample. Sequenced sample: breast tumor tissue. The receptor set was obtained from a female donor with breast cancer. Some clones in this sample may be carry-over from other donors' samples.

With respect to this clonotype: Compared with germline, one end of the junction differs, possibly owing to a read error. V and J are TRBV2 and TRBJ2-4; the D gene is possibly TRBD2 (5 bases). The germline gives CDR1 SNHLY, CDR2 FYNNEI. There are 10 residues in the CDR3. CDR3 nucleotide sequence: TGTGCCAGCAGGTTACAGTCGCGGGACTTC. Encoded protein: CASRLQSRDF.

This clonotype appeared a single time. The J gene is TRBJ2-7, the V gene TRBV5-1; 12 bases line up with TRBD1. The CDR3 covers 14 residues. Trimming removed 5 bases from V and 7 bases from J; junction bases left unmatched: 7. CDR1 SGHRS and CDR2 YFSETQ come from the germline V gene. CDR3 DNA: TGCGCCAGCAGAAGGGGACAGGGGGCGAGGGAGCAGTACTTC. This translates into CASRRGQGAREQYF.

This clonotype was counted only a few times. This sequence may be a read error, since a much larger clone differs from it by one base. The CDR3 protein is CASIGRVRDEQFF. CDR3 DNA: TGTGCCAGCATCGGGCGGGTCAGGGATGAGCAGTTCTTC. The chain combines TRBV13 with TRBJ2-1; D possibly matches TRBD1 or TRBD2 (5 bases each). Per the germline V gene, CDR1 is PRHDT and CDR2 is FYEKMQ (reference sequence). The germline V and J ends were trimmed by 7 bases and 8 bases, with 15 bases remaining between them. The CDR3 is 13 amino acids.

The rearrangement uses TRBV9 and TRBJ2-2, with TRBD2 matching over 10 bases. Germline loops: CDR1 SGDLS, CDR2 YYNGEE. J was trimmed by 4 bases and V by 4 bases; bases with no gene match: 10. The CDR3 is made up of 17 amino acids. The CDR3 nucleotides are TGTGCCAGCAGCCCCCAAGCGGGGGGGTTTGGCACCGGGGAGCTGTTTTTT. This encodes CASSPQAGGFGTGELFF.

The chain employs TRBV4-1 and TRBJ1-1, with 7 bases aligning to TRBD1. J lost 0 bases, V lost 0 bases, and 10 bases had no gene match. The CDR3 runs to 18 residues. The germline V gene encodes CDR1 MGHRA and CDR2 YSYEKL. The CDR3 DNA follows: TGCGCCAGCAGCCAAGATTCGCAGGGACAGCTTATGAACACTGAAGCTTTCTTT. It encodes CASSQDSQGQLMNTEAFF.

The V call is TRBV2, the J call TRBJ2-1, with 8 bases fitting TRBD2. This CDR3 has 16 amino acids. Germline CDR1 and CDR2: SNHLY and FYNNEI. V trimming: 8 bases; J trimming: 7 bases; junction bases outside the gene matches: 16. This chain's CDR3 is CASSLEAGVAGNEQFF. In DNA form, the CDR3 reads TGTGCCAGCTCACTCGAAGCGGGAGTTGCTGGGAATGAGCAGTTCTTC.

This clonotype has ten or more counts. The chain uses TRBV7-8 and TRBJ2-1; perhaps TRBD1 as D (6 bases). Germline CDR1 SGHVS, CDR2 FQNEAQ. This CDR3 has 14 amino acids. V was clipped by 2 bases and J by 6 bases, with 11 bases between them. The CDR3 spells CASSLLTGSNEQFF. The CDR3 DNA follows: TGTGCCAGCAGCTTATTGACAGGTAGCAATGAGCAGTTCTTC.

Worth noting for this clonotype: A much larger clone sits a single nucleotide away, making a read error possible. This chain links TRBV5-5 with TRBJ1-2; TRBD1 might be the D (5 bases). The ends were cut back, 1 base at V and 7 bases at J, with 20 bases in the middle. Germline assignment: CDR1 SGHKS and CDR2 YYEKEE (reference sequence). The CDR3 has 16 residues. For the CDR3, the DNA is TGTGCCAGCAGCTTGTCCGCACCCACGACCGGGGCTGGCTACACCTTC. Translated, it gives CASSLSAPTTGAGYTF. The full variable domain, in which reference TRBV5-5 and TRBJ1-2 provide the parts outside the CDR3, is DAGVTQSPTHLIKTRGQQVTLRCSPISGHKSVSWYQQVLGQGPQFIFQYYEKEERGRGNFPDRFSARQFPNYSSELNVNALLLGDSALYLCASSLSAPTTGAGYTFGSGTRLTVV.

This clonotype has a handful of counts. The chain couples TRBV20-1 to TRBJ1-2, with 12 bases fitting TRBD1. The CDR3 has 19 residues. V lost 2 bases to trimming and J lost 4 bases; unmatched junction nucleotides: 17. The germline gives CDR1 DFQATT, CDR2 SNEGSKA (reference sequence). The CDR3 DNA is TGCAGTGCTAGAAGCCGCTCCGGGACAGGGGGCTTTGGAGGCTATGGCTACACCTTC. The encoded protein is CSARSRSGTGGFGGYGYTF.

This rearrangement joins TRBV9 to TRBJ1-3; possible D gene TRBD1, 6 bases. Germline V gene data show CDR1 as SGDLS and CDR2 as YYNGEE. This CDR3 contains 12 residues. The V end was cut by 6 bases, the J end by 4 bases, with 8 bases between. The CDR3 DNA reads TGTGCCAGCACAGGGACAGGAAACACCATATATTTT. It is translated as CASTGTGNTIYF.

Only a few counts were recorded for this clonotype. The J gene is TRBJ1-4, the V gene TRBV20-1, with 12 nucleotides matching TRBD1. From germline, CDR1 is DFQATT and CDR2 SNEGSKA (reference sequence). The trim removed 5 bases at V and 2 bases at J, leaving 6 bases unmatched. The CDR3 sequence is 16 residues long. CDR3 bases: TGCAGTGCTTTCCCCGGGACAGGGGGCACTAATGAAAAACTGTTTTTT. The encoded protein is CSAFPGTGGTNEKLFF.

This chain joins TRBV29-1 and TRBJ1-4, with D perhaps TRBD1 (5 bases). Trimming took off 3 bases at V and 8 bases at J, with 16 bases between the two ends. This CDR3 is 14 amino acids long. Germline V gives CDR1 SQVTM, CDR2 ANQGSEA. For the CDR3, the DNA is TGCAGCGTTGATAGCGGGTACGGGACGGAAAAACTGTTTTTT. Translation: CSVDSGYGTEKLFF.

The rearrangement links TRBV13 to TRBJ1-5; possible D gene TRBD1, 6 bases. The CDR3 loop spans 15 amino acids. Between the trimmed V and J ends, which lost 5 bases and 5 bases, there was a span of 16 bases. CDR1 and CDR2 (germline): PRHDT, FYEKMQ (reference sequence). The DNA for the CDR3 is TGTGCCAGCAGCAGGGTTCGGGACACGTATCAGCCCCAGCATTTT. This codes for CASSRVRDTYQPQHF. Full variable domain (missing parts from reference TRBV13 and TRBJ1-5): AAGVIQSPRHLIKEKRETATLKCYPIPRHDTVYWYQQGPGQDPQFLISFYEKMQSDKGSIPDRFSAQQFSDYHSELNMSSLELGDSALYFCASSRVRDTYQPQHFGDGTRLSIL.

The chain has TRBV2 and TRBJ2-6; 7 nucleotides line up with TRBD1. Trimming took 6 bases from V and 9 from J; bases not matched to a gene: 5. The V gene's germline CDR1 is SNHLY and CDR2 FYNNEI. The CDR3 loop spans 13 amino acids. CDR3 coding DNA: TGTGCCAGCAGACAAAACAGGGGCAACGTCCTGACTTTC. Protein: CASRQNRGNVLTF.

This clonotype was observed many times. CDR3 nucleotide sequence: TGTGCCAGCAGTTATGGGACTAGCGGGGTTCAAGGGGAGCTGTTTTTT. Protein sequence: CASSYGTSGVQGELFF. This rearrangement joins TRBV6-5 to TRBJ2-2, with 13 bases that match TRBD2. The J segment lost 8 bases and the V segment lost 3 bases, leaving 6 bases of the junction unmatched. CDR1 is MNHEY and CDR2 is SVGAGI in the germline V gene. This CDR3 region has 16 residues.

The chain joins TRBV20-1 to TRBJ2-1; D is ambiguous. This CDR3 is 13 amino acids long. Trimming removed 3 bases at V and 2 bases at J, with 8 bases between. The germline CDR1 and CDR2 sequences are DFQATT and SNEGSKA (reference sequence). The CDR3 region is CSASKAPYNEQFF. In DNA form, the CDR3 reads TGCAGTGCTAGTAAGGCGCCCTACAATGAGCAGTTCTTC.

There are many counts of this clonotype. V and J are TRBV28 and TRBJ1-4, with D perhaps TRBD1 (6 bases). Germline-derived CDR1 and CDR2 are MDHEN and SYDVKM. The ends were cut back, 4 bases at V and 8 bases at J, with 14 bases in the middle. The CDR3 is 14 residues long. The CDR3 protein is CASSSGRGWEKLFF. The CDR3 DNA is TGTGCCAGCAGTTCCGGCAGGGGCTGGGAAAAACTGTTTTTT.

This clonotype was observed at least ten times. This chain uses TRBV20-1 with TRBJ2-1; D remains ambiguous. The germline gives CDR1 DFQATT, CDR2 SNEGSKA (reference sequence). With 3 bases removed from V and 2 bases from J, the gap between germline ends came to 2 bases. This CDR3 comprises 11 residues. In DNA form, the CDR3 reads TGCAGTGCTAGGGCCTACAATGAGCAGTTCTTC. The encoded protein is CSARAYNEQFF.

V and J are TRBV7-9 and TRBJ1-2; unclear D gene. Looked up from germline, CDR1 is SEHNR and CDR2 is FQNEAQ (reference sequence). This CDR3 spans 13 amino acids. Trimming took off 2 bases at V and 3 bases at J, with 7 bases between the two ends. The CDR3 bases are TGTGCCAGCAGCTTATCTGGGTACTATGGCTACACCTTC. It is translated as CASSLSGYYGYTF.

The gene calls are TRBV3-1 and TRBJ1-1, with D hard to call. Germline assignment: CDR1 LGHDT and CDR2 YNNKEL (reference sequence). Trimming took 0 bases from V and 7 from J, leaving 9 bases between them. This CDR3 spans 13 amino acids. CDR3: CASSQDIRGEAFF. CDR3 in DNA: TGTGCCAGCAGCCAAGATATACGGGGTGAAGCTTTCTTT.

The J gene is TRBJ1-2, the V gene TRBV24-1, with no clear D. CDR1 is KGHDR and CDR2 is SFDVKD in the germline V gene. The V end lost 2 bases, the J end lost 4 bases, and 4 bases lay between the germline ends. The CDR3 sequence is 12 residues long. The CDR3, as DNA: TGTGCCACCAGTGATTCTTTCTATGGCTACACCTTC. Its translation is CATSDSFYGYTF.

The rearrangement links TRBV20-1 to TRBJ2-7, with a weak D call TRBD2 (6 bases). Per germline, CDR1 DFQATT and CDR2 SNEGSKA (reference sequence). V gave up 4 bases and J gave up 1 base, with 8 bases separating them. The CDR3 length is 12 residues. CDR3: CSATTSSYEQYF. CDR3 in DNA: TGCAGTGCTACGACTAGTTCCTACGAGCAGTACTTC.

This clonotype is a singleton in its sample. The chain couples TRBV7-9 to TRBJ2-1, with TRBD2 identical over 9 bases. V dropped 1 base and J dropped 9; count of bases not matched to a gene: 13. The CDR3 has 17 amino acids. From germline, CDR1 is SEHNR and CDR2 FQNEAQ (reference sequence). Here the CDR3 DNA reads TGTGCCAGCAGCTTAGTCGGCGGGAGGGCCGGGGGGGGTGAGCAGTTCTTC. Amino acid sequence: CASSLVGGRAGGGEQFF. The complete variable domain, with remaining parts taken from reference TRBV7-9 and TRBJ2-1, reads DTGVSQNPRHKITKRGQNVTFRCDPISEHNRLYWYRQTLGQGPEFLTYFQNEAQLEKSRLLSDRFSAERPKGSFSTLEIQRTEQGDSAMYLCASSLVGGRAGGGEQFFGPGTRLTVL.

The genes are TRBV9 and TRBJ2-2; D is uncertain. Looked up from germline, CDR1 is SGDLS and CDR2 is YYNGEE. Trimming removed 0 bases from V and 3 bases from J, with 9 bases in between. The CDR3 has 15 amino acids. CDR3 nucleotides: TGTGCCAGCAGCGTAGGCCAGCTTGACACCGGGGAGCTGTTTTTT. Residues: CASSVGQLDTGELFF.

In its sample, this clonotype was seen many times. The rearrangement joins TRBV12-3 or TRBV12-4 to TRBJ2-7; 8 nucleotides agree with TRBD2. This CDR3 is 14 amino acids long. J was trimmed by 4 bases and V by 3 bases; bases with no gene match: 5. The DNA of the CDR3 is TGTGCCAGCAGTTTCACGGGGGGGTGGTACGAGCAGTACTTC. Protein sequence: CASSFTGGWYEQYF.

This clonotype is a singleton in its sample. This chain links TRBV28 with TRBJ1-2; TRBD1 agrees at 11 bases. The CDR3 is made up of 13 amino acids. Germline CDR1 is MDHEN and CDR2 is SYDVKM. The V segment lost 11 bases and the J segment 1 base; nucleotides outside the gene matches: 3. CDR3 DNA: TGTGCCTCCGGGACAGGGGGTAACTATGGCTACACCTTC. It is translated as CASGTGGNYGYTF.

V and J are TRBV6-1 and TRBJ1-2; D is possibly TRBD1 (6 bases). This CDR3 has 16 amino acids. Per the germline V gene, CDR1 is MNHNS and CDR2 is SASEGT. Trimming stripped 8 bases from V and 5 bases from J, with 24 bases between. The CDR3 loop is CASPRGLADRRYGYTF. The CDR3 DNA reads TGTGCCAGCCCCCGGGGACTAGCGGACAGACGATATGGCTACACCTTC.

The chain links TRBV29-1 to TRBJ2-1, with TRBD2 matching 7 bases. In germline, CDR1 is SQVTM, CDR2 ANQGSEA. The V segment lost 2 bases and the J segment 3 bases; nucleotides outside the gene matches: 7. The CDR3 length is 15 residues. The CDR3, as DNA: TGCAGCGTTGAAACTAGCGCGGTGGACTACAATGAGCAGTTCTTC. It is translated as CSVETSAVDYNEQFF.